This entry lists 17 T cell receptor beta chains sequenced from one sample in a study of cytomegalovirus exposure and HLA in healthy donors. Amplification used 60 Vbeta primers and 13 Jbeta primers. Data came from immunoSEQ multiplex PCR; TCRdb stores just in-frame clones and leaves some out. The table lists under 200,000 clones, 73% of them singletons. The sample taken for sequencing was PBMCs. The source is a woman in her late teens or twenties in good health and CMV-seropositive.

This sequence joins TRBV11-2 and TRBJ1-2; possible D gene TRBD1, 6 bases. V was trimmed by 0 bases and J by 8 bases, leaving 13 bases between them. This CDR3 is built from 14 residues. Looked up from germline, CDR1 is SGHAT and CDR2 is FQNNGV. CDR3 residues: CASSLDMTGGGYTF. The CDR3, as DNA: TGTGCCAGCAGCTTAGATATGACAGGAGGAGGCTACACCTTC.

As DNA, the CDR3 is TGTGCCAGCAGTTTATACAGACTGAACACTGAAGCTTTCTTT. This gives the protein CASSLYRLNTEAFF. The chain employs TRBV27 and TRBJ1-1; D remains unclear. The CDR3 length is 14 residues. CDR1 and CDR2 from the germline V gene are MNHEY and SMNVEV (reference sequence). V lost 1 base to trimming and J lost 0 bases, with 6 bases between them.

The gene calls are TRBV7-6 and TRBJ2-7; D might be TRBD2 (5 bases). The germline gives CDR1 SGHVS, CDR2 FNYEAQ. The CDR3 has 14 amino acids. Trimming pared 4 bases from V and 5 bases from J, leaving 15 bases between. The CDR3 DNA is TGTGCCAGCAGCTCCTCCCCCGGGATCCACGAGCAGTACTTC. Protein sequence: CASSSSPGIHEQYF.

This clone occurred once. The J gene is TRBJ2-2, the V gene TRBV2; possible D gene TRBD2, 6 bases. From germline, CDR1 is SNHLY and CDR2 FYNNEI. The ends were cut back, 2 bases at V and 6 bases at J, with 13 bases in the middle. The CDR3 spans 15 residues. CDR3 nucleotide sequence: TGTGCCAGCAGTGAATGGCAGGGAGGAGCCGGGGAGCTGTTTTTT. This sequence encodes CASSEWQGGAGELFF.

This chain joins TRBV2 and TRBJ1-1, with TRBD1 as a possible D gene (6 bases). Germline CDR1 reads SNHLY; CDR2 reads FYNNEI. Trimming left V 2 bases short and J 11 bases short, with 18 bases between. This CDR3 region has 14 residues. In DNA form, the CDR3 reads TGTGCCAGCAGTGAAAACAGTGGCGCCCAGGGGGCTTTCTTT. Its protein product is CASSENSGAQGAFF.

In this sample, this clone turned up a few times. CDR3: CASSEGGRGYGYTF. CDR3 DNA: TGTGCCAGCAGCGAGGGGGGGAGAGGCTATGGCTACACCTTC. The chain uses TRBV9 and TRBJ1-2; D perhaps matches TRBD1 (6 bases). V lost 3 bases and J 4 bases, leaving 13 bases between the germline ends. The CDR3 covers 14 residues. Looked up from germline, CDR1 is SGDLS and CDR2 is YYNGEE.

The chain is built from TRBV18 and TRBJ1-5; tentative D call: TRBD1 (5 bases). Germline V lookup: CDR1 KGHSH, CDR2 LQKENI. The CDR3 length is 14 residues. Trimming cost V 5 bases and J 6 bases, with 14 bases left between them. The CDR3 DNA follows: TGTGCCAGCTCAAAAGGGGAAGGTGGTCAGCCCCAGCATTTT. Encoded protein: CASSKGEGGQPQHF.

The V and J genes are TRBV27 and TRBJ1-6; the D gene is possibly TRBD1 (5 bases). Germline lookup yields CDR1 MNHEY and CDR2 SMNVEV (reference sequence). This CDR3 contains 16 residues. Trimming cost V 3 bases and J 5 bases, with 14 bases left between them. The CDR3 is CASSFGPGVDNSPLHF. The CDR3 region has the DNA TGTGCCAGCAGTTTCGGGCCGGGGGTAGATAATTCACCCCTCCACTTT.

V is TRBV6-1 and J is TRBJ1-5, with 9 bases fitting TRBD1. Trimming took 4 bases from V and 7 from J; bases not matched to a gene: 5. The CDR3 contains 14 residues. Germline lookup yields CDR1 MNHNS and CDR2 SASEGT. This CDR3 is CASSGGQGTQPQHF. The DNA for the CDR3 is TGTGCCAGCAGTGGGGGACAGGGAACCCAGCCCCAGCATTTT.

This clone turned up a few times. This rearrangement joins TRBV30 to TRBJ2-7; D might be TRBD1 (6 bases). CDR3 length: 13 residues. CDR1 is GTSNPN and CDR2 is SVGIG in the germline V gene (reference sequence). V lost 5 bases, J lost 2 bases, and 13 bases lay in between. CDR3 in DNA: TGTGCCTGGCATGAAGGGGGTACCTACGAGCAGTACTTC. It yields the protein CAWHEGGTYEQYF.

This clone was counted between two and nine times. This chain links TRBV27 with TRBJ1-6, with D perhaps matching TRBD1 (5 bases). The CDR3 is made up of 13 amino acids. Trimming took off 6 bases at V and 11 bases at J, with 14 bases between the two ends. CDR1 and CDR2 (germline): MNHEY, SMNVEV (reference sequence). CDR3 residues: CASSRDGGAPLHF. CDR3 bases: TGTGCCAGCAGCCGGGACGGCGGGGCACCCCTCCACTTT.

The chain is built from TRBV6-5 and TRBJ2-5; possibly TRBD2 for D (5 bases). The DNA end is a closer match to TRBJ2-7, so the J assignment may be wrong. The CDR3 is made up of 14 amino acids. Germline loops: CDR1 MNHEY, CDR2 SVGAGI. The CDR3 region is CASSQTIKSYEQYF. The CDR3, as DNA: TGTGCCAGCAGTCAGACTATAAAGTCCTACGAGCAGTACTTC.

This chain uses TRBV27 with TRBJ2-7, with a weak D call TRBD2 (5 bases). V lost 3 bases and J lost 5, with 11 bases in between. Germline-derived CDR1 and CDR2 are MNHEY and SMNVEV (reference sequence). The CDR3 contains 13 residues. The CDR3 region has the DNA TGTGCCAGCAGTTTGTTGGGGAGCAACGAGCAGTACTTC. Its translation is CASSLLGSNEQYF.

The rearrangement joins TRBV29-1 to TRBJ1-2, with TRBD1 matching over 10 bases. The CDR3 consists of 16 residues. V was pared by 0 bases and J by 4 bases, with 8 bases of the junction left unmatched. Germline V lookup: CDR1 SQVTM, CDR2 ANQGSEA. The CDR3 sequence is CSVEEGGQGIAYGYTF. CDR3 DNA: TGCAGCGTTGAAGAAGGGGGACAGGGGATCGCCTATGGCTACACCTTC.

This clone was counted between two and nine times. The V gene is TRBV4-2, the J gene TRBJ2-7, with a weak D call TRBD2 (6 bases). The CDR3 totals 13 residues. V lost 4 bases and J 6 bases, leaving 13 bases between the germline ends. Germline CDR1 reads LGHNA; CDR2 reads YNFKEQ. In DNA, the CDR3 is TGTGCCAGCAGCCCGGGACTGAATGGCGAGCAGTACTTC. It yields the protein CASSPGLNGEQYF.

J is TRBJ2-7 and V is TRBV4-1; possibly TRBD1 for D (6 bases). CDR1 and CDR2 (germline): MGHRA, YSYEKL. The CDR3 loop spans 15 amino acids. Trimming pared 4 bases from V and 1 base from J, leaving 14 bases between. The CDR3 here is CASSPQTRGSYEQYF. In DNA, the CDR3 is TGCGCCAGCAGCCCCCAAACCAGGGGATCCTACGAGCAGTACTTC.

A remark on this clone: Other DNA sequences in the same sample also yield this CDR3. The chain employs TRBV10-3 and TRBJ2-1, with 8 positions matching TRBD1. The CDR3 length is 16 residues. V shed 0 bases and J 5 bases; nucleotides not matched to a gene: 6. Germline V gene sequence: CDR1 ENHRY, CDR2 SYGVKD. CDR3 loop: CAISESGQVPNNEQFF. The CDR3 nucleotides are TGTGCCATCAGTGAGTCGGGACAGGTCCCGAACAATGAGCAGTTCTTC.